One and the same sample provided the 21 T cell receptor beta chains below, sequenced in a study of cytomegalovirus exposure and HLA in healthy donors. A multiplex PCR was run with 60 Vbeta primers and 13 Jbeta primers. Only in-frame clones appear in the TCRdb table, and some are missing; sequencing was by immunoSEQ multiplex PCR. The sample carries about 170,000 clones, just under 80% recorded once. The specimen sequenced was PBMCs. Receptor source: a woman aged 45-60 years in good health and CMV-seropositive.

This clone was picked up a small number of times. This chain joins TRBV9 and TRBJ1-4, with D hard to call. Trimming took 4 bases from V and 3 from J, leaving 10 bases between them. The CDR3 contains 14 residues. Per germline, CDR1 SGDLS and CDR2 YYNGEE. CDR3 sequence reads: CASSPRGSNEKLFF. CDR3 coding DNA: TGTGCCAGCAGCCCCCGAGGGTCTAATGAAAAACTGTTTTTT.

This sequence joins TRBV6-5 and TRBJ1-2, with TRBD1 identical over 8 bases. This CDR3 has 12 residues. From germline, CDR1 is MNHEY and CDR2 SVGAGI. V lost 11 bases, J lost 3 bases, and 5 bases stayed unmatched. The CDR3 is CAGQGDHYGYTF. Written as DNA, the CDR3 is TGTGCCGGACAGGGTGATCACTATGGCTACACCTTC.

J is TRBJ2-7 and V is TRBV5-1; the D gene is possibly TRBD2 (7 bases). CDR3 size: 15 residues. The germline gives CDR1 SGHRS, CDR2 YFSETQ. V was clipped by 4 bases and J by 0 bases, with 14 bases between them. The CDR3 nucleotides read TGCGCCAGCAGCCCGGAGGCGGGGGCCTCCTACGAGCAGTACTTC. Translating gives CASSPEAGASYEQYF.

The chain recombines TRBV9 with TRBJ2-7; TRBD1 aligns across 7 bases. Trimming cost V 3 bases and J 6 bases; bases outside gene matches: 9. The CDR3 has 14 residues. Germline CDR1 reads SGDLS; CDR2 reads YYNGEE. CDR3 DNA: TGTGCCAGCAGCGCCGGAGGCGCAGGGGGCGAGCAGTACTTC. It codes for CASSAGGAGGEQYF.

The V and J genes are TRBV6-1 and TRBJ2-3, with D possibly being TRBD1 (5 bases). Germline CDR1 MNHNS, CDR2 SASEGT. V was cut by 6 bases and J by 3 bases, with 10 bases left in between. This CDR3 region has 13 residues. The CDR3 DNA is TGTGCCAGCAGGGGGCTTTGGACAGATACGCAGTATTTT. Protein sequence: CASRGLWTDTQYF.

The chain joins TRBV5-1 to TRBJ2-5, with TRBD2 matching over 12 bases. This CDR3 comprises 17 residues. CDR1 SGHRS and CDR2 YFSETQ come from the germline V gene. With V trimmed by 2 bases and J by 1 base, 6 bases remained unmatched. CDR3 in amino acids: CASSLGTSGPGQETQYF. CDR3 DNA: TGCGCCAGCAGCTTAGGGACTAGCGGGCCGGGCCAAGAGACCCAGTACTTC.

In its sample, this clone was seen a few times. The chain has TRBV10-3 and TRBJ2-7; 8 nucleotides agree with TRBD1. V lost 2 bases to trimming and J lost 5 bases; unmatched junction nucleotides: 5. The CDR3 length is 14 residues. The germline V gene has CDR1 ENHRY and CDR2 SYGVKD. CDR3 DNA: TGTGCCATCAGTGAGAAGACAGGGGAAAACGAGCAGTACTTC. Translated, it gives CAISEKTGENEQYF.

Concerning this clone: In the same sample, other DNA sequences code for this CDR3. The J gene is TRBJ1-1, the V gene TRBV6-5; 11 bases map to TRBD1. V shed 2 bases, J shed 5 bases, and the junction held 4 bases outside the gene matches. The CDR3 covers 15 residues. Germline V gives CDR1 MNHEY, CDR2 SVGAGI. CDR3 protein: CASSYGTGGVTEAFF. The CDR3 DNA sequence: TGTGCCAGCAGTTACGGGACAGGGGGAGTGACTGAAGCTTTCTTT.

In this sample, this clone turned up a few times. This chain uses TRBV7-9 with TRBJ2-1; D perhaps matches TRBD1 (5 bases). Germline V CDR1 and CDR2: SEHNR, FQNEAQ (reference sequence). Trimming took 1 base from V and 8 from J, leaving 12 bases between them. There are 14 residues in the CDR3. The CDR3 nucleotides read TGTGCCAGCAGCTTAGGAATGGGGCGCGATGAGCAGTTCTTC. It specifies CASSLGMGRDEQFF.

This clone was observed a few times. The V call is TRBV29-1, the J call TRBJ2-3, with 11 bases identical to TRBD1. The CDR3 contains 15 residues. Germline-derived CDR1 and CDR2 are SQVTM and ANQGSEA. Trimming at V came to 3 bases and at J to 5 bases, leaving 7 bases not matched to a gene. The CDR3 coding sequence is TGCAGCGTTGATAGGACAGGGGGCGCGGGAGATACGCAGTATTTT. This encodes CSVDRTGGAGDTQYF.

The CDR3 DNA sequence: TGTGCCAGCAGCTTATCCCTAGCGGGACAAGAGACCCAGTACTTC. Residues: CASSLSLAGQETQYF. V is TRBV11-2 and J is TRBJ2-5; 9 bases are a match to TRBD2. Germline V gene data show CDR1 as SGHAT and CDR2 as FQNNGV. The trim removed 2 bases at V and 2 bases at J, leaving 3 bases unmatched. CDR3 length equals 15 residues.

The rearrangement links TRBV7-9 to TRBJ1-6; D ambiguous. V shed 5 bases and J shed 6 bases, with 8 bases lying between them. Germline V gives CDR1 SEHNR, CDR2 FQNEAQ (reference sequence). There are 13 residues in the CDR3. The CDR3 loop reads CASSPGLNSPLHF. In nucleotides, the CDR3 is TGTGCCAGCAGCCCCGGACTTAATTCACCCCTCCACTTT. Supplemented by reference TRBV7-9 and TRBJ1-6, the full variable domain reads DTGVSQNPRHKITKRGQNVTFRCDPISEHNRLYWYRQTLGQGPEFLTYFQNEAQLEKSRLLSDRFSAERPKGSFSTLEIQRTEQGDSAMYLCASSPGLNSPLHFGNGTRLTVT.

The rearrangement links TRBV5-1 to TRBJ2-2; 7 bases map to TRBD1. The CDR3 contains 14 residues. After removal of 4 bases from V and 6 bases from J, the junction contained 6 bases not matched to a gene. From germline, CDR1 is SGHRS and CDR2 YFSETQ. The CDR3 sequence: CASSRDRVAGELFF. CDR3 in DNA: TGCGCCAGCAGCCGCGACAGGGTGGCCGGGGAGCTGTTTTTT.

The chain joins TRBV5-1 to TRBJ2-7, with TRBD1 matching 8 bases. V lost 5 bases and J lost 0; bases outside the gene matches: 16. Per the germline V gene, CDR1 is SGHRS and CDR2 is YFSETQ. CDR3 length equals 18 residues. CDR3 DNA sequence: TGCGCCAGCAGTTTCCTGCGACAGGGGAGCGCCAGCTCCTACGAGCAGTACTTC. Its protein is CASSFLRQGSASSYEQYF.

The chain has TRBV5-6 and TRBJ2-5, with D possibly matching TRBD1 (5 bases). Germline-derived CDR1 and CDR2 are SGHDT and YYEEEE. This CDR3 has 16 amino acids. V was cut by 3 bases and J by 0 bases, with 15 bases left in between. CDR3 DNA: TGTGCCAGCAGCTCCGAACTGGACATCCACCAAGAGACCCAGTACTTC. This codes for CASSSELDIHQETQYF.

This clone appeared once. The genes are TRBV15 and TRBJ2-7; the D is unclear. The CDR3 is made up of 14 amino acids. Trimming pared 0 bases from V and 0 bases from J, leaving 6 bases between. CDR1 and CDR2 (germline): LNHNV, YYDKDF (reference sequence). The CDR3 sequence is CATSRDYGSYEQYF. CDR3 in DNA: TGTGCCACCAGCAGAGATTACGGCTCCTACGAGCAGTACTTC. Using reference TRBV15 and TRBJ2-7 for the parts outside the CDR3, the full variable domain is DAMVIQNPRYQVTQFGKPVTLSCSQTLNHNVMYWYQQKSSQAPKLLFHYYDKDFNNEADTPDNFQSRRPNTSFCFLDIRSPGLGDTAMYLCATSRDYGSYEQYFGPGTRLTVT.

This chain links TRBV5-6 with TRBJ1-5; D uncertain. The CDR3 is 14 amino acids. Per germline, CDR1 SGHDT and CDR2 YYEEEE. V lost 5 bases and J 0 bases, leaving 9 bases between the germline ends. The CDR3 reads CASSNGLSNQPQHF. Written as DNA, the CDR3 is TGTGCCAGCAGTAATGGGCTTAGCAATCAGCCCCAGCATTTT.

V is TRBV11-2 and J is TRBJ2-5, with TRBD1 as a possible D gene (5 bases). The germline V and J ends were trimmed by 1 base and 0 bases, with 6 bases remaining between them. The CDR3 is 14 residues long. Germline CDR1 reads SGHAT; CDR2 reads FQNNGV. For the CDR3, the DNA is TGTGCCAGCAGCTTAGGACAGTACCAAGAGACCCAGTACTTC. This gives the protein CASSLGQYQETQYF.

V is TRBV10-1 and J is TRBJ2-7, with D tentatively TRBD1 (6 bases). Trimming left V 4 bases short and J 2 bases short, with 12 bases between. This CDR3 comprises 14 residues. Germline lookup yields CDR1 WNHNN and CDR2 SYGVQD (reference sequence). The CDR3 sequence: CASSASGTTYEQYF. In DNA, the CDR3 is TGCGCCAGCAGTGCTTCGGGGACAACCTACGAGCAGTACTTC.

This chain uses TRBV5-1 with TRBJ2-3, with 9 bases fitting TRBD2. Germline values: CDR1 SGHRS, CDR2 YFSETQ. The CDR3 totals 15 residues. J was trimmed by 6 bases and V by 3 bases; bases with no gene match: 8. CDR3 region: CASSSGGGAADTQYF. CDR3 sequence (DNA): TGCGCCAGCAGCTCTGGCGGGGGGGCCGCCGATACGCAGTATTTT.

The chain employs TRBV5-6 and TRBJ1-2; 9 nucleotides match TRBD1. CDR1 and CDR2 from the germline V gene are SGHDT and YYEEEE. V shed 4 bases and J 7 bases; nucleotides not matched to a gene: 8. This CDR3 contains 14 residues. The CDR3 DNA sequence: TGTGCCAGCAGCGTCGACAGGGGGGCGACTGGCTACACCTTC. It yields the protein CASSVDRGATGYTF.